These 3 T cell receptor beta chains were sequenced from one sample in a study of CD8 T cells in Susac syndrome. When the RNA was reverse transcribed, random hexamers were used with an input of roughly 0.45 to 1 ug. A single record per CDR3 protein comes from TCRdb applying MiXCR to the immunoSEQ multiplex PCR reads. The profile covers 95,000 to 150,000 distinct CDR3 sequences, with 90% to 95% appearing a single time and 0.28% taken by the ten largest. The sample taken for sequencing was CD8+ T cells from PBMCs. Every receptor here comes from a human donor with Susac syndrome.

CDR3 amino acids: CASKTSGGDYNEQFF. The CDR3 DNA sequence: TGTGCCAGCAAGACTAGCGGGGGGGATTACAATGAGCAGTTCTTC. The chain combines TRBV7-9 with TRBJ2-1, with TRBD2 matching over 14 bases. V lost 7 bases and J lost 4; bases outside the gene matches: 3. Germline lookup yields CDR1 SEHNR and CDR2 FQNEAQ (reference sequence). The CDR3 has 15 amino acids.

This clonotype was seen only once. V usage is TRBV29-1 and J usage is TRBJ1-2; D not certain. This CDR3 contains 12 residues. Germline loops: CDR1 SQVTM, CDR2 ANQGSEA. CDR3 DNA sequence: TGCAGTACCCCCAATTCCGGTGCCGGCTACACCTTC. This sequence encodes CSTPNSGAGYTF.

This chain connects TRBV5-6 to TRBJ2-2, with a possible D match to TRBD2 (6 bases). In germline, CDR1 is SGHDT, CDR2 YYEEEE. V lost 3 bases to trimming and J lost 4 bases, with 10 bases between them. The CDR3 sequence is 14 residues long. The CDR3 is CASSWEAFTGELFF. In nucleotides, the CDR3 is TGTGCCAGCAGCTGGGAGGCCTTCACCGGGGAGCTGTTTTTT.